The 9 T cell receptor beta chains reported below all come from one sample, sequenced in a study of CD4 and CD8 cells across lung adenocarcinoma regions. TCRdb itself ran the PCR reads through MiXCR, one entry per CDR3 protein. Among some 8,800 distinct CDR3 sequences listed, about 47% were seen once. Sequencing input: CD4+ T cells from the margin of a lung tumor. The origin of the receptors is a male donor with lung adenocarcinoma. The CD4 and CD8 labels of this study may be unreliable.

This clonotype appeared a few times. This chain connects TRBV10-2 to TRBJ2-5; a weak D match, TRBD1 (5 bases). The better agreement between TRBJ2-7 and the DNA end casts doubt on the J call. Germline values: CDR1 WSHSY, CDR2 SAAADI. The CDR3 totals 13 residues. The CDR3 DNA reads TGCGCCAGCAGTACCATACAGGCCTACGAGCAGTACTTC. It yields the protein CASSTIQAYEQYF.

The V gene is TRBV27, the J gene TRBJ2-3; D not resolved. The CDR3 covers 15 residues. Germline CDR1 and CDR2: MNHEY and SMNVEV (reference sequence). Trimming took off 3 bases at V and 0 bases at J, with 10 bases between the two ends. This CDR3 is CASSFGLPSTDTQYF. For the CDR3, the DNA is TGTGCCAGCAGTTTCGGTCTTCCTAGCACAGATACGCAGTATTTT.

V is TRBV27 and J is TRBJ2-1, with 7 bases lining up with TRBD2. The germline gives CDR1 MNHEY, CDR2 SMNVEV (reference sequence). This CDR3 comprises 15 residues. V lost 4 bases to trimming and J lost 9 bases; unmatched junction nucleotides: 12. The CDR3 reads CASSSLPGLRSEQFF. Here the CDR3 DNA reads TGTGCCAGCAGTTCTCTGCCGGGACTAAGATCTGAGCAGTTCTTC.

A few counts support this clonotype. The genes are TRBV6-1 and TRBJ2-1; D perhaps matches TRBD2 (6 bases). The CDR3 extends over 15 amino acids. Germline values: CDR1 MNHNS, CDR2 SASEGT. Trimming cost V 6 bases and J 5 bases, with 17 bases left between them. The CDR3 loop is CASRTGGEGDNEQFF. CDR3 nucleotide sequence: TGTGCCAGCAGAACCGGAGGGGAAGGGGACAATGAGCAGTTCTTC.

The chain has TRBV15 and TRBJ1-5, with D tentatively TRBD1 (5 bases). This CDR3 has 15 amino acids. Germline CDR1 LNHNV, CDR2 YYDKDF (reference sequence). With 0 bases removed from V and 6 bases from J, the gap between germline ends came to 12 bases. CDR3 amino acids: CATSREGREGQPQHF. The DNA of the CDR3 is TGTGCCACCAGCAGAGAGGGCAGGGAGGGTCAGCCCCAGCATTTT.

This clonotype has a count of ten or more. The gene calls are TRBV7-9 and TRBJ2-7, with a weak D call TRBD1 (6 bases). The CDR3 covers 16 residues. V lost 1 base, J lost 3 bases, and 16 bases lay in between. CDR1 is SEHNR, CDR2 FQNEAQ, per germline (reference sequence). The CDR3 is CASSLGAAGAVYEQYF. The DNA for the CDR3 is TGTGCCAGCAGCTTAGGGGCCGCAGGGGCTGTCTACGAGCAGTACTTC.

J is TRBJ2-1 and V is TRBV12-3 or TRBV12-4, with D unclear. The CDR3 spans 11 residues. With 4 bases removed from V and 9 bases from J, the gap between germline ends came to 7 bases. The chain's CDR3 is CASSYNTEQFF. The CDR3, as DNA: TGTGCCAGCAGTTACAACACTGAGCAGTTCTTC.

This clonotype ranks as medium-sized. The chain couples TRBV4-1 to TRBJ2-3, with no clear D. Trimming removed 0 bases from V and 1 base from J, with 8 bases in between. The CDR3 length is 15 residues. CDR1 and CDR2 (germline): MGHRA, YSYEKL. The CDR3 loop reads CASSQDLWGTDTQYF. The CDR3 DNA is TGCGCCAGCAGCCAAGATCTGTGGGGCACAGATACGCAGTATTTT.

This rearrangement joins TRBV10-2 to TRBJ2-1; D ambiguous. The germline V gene has CDR1 WSHSY and CDR2 SAAADI. There are 14 residues in the CDR3. Trimming stripped 5 bases from V and 8 bases from J, with 16 bases between. CDR3 amino acids: CASSLIEPLDEQFF. In DNA form, the CDR3 reads TGCGCCAGCAGTCTTATCGAACCCCTCGATGAGCAGTTCTTC.